Listed below are T cell receptor beta chains from one sample, sequenced in a study of OX40 agonist ivuxolimab in advanced cancers. Produced via immunoSEQ multiplex PCR; TCRdb's table is partial and in-frame only. Counted here are approximately 57,000 clones, over 75% occurring once; the ten biggest clones make up over 8.5%. The source was CD4+ or CD8+ T cells sorted from blood, collected in a trial of the OX40 agonist ivuxolimab. These receptors all stem from an adult with an advanced solid tumor such as melanoma, head and neck, liver or kidney cancer. The conserved cysteine and the conserved F or W are not part of the CDR3 here.

v_call,j_call,cdr3_aa
TRBV28,TRBJ2-4,ASSLGQTGKNIQY
TRBV7-6,TRBJ1-2,ASSLGGGADGYT
TRBV28,TRBJ2-2,ASFGRTNTGELF
TRBV29-1,TRBJ2-7,SVEVAAGAYEQY
TRBV2,TRBJ2-1,ASTRLQGDNEQF
TRBV7-9,TRBJ2-5,ASSLGRISGDEETQY
TRBV9,TRBJ2-2,ASSVGSLTGELF
TRBV9,TRBJ2-1,ASSPDWQPYNEQF
TRBV19,TRBJ1-1,ASSRPGIDTEAF
TRBV28,TRBJ2-1,ASTDSSTYNEQF
TRBV27,TRBJ1-2,ASSPDRANYGYT
TRBV29-1,TRBJ2-7,SVEKREGFYEQY
TRBV15,TRBJ2-4,ATSSDLGGNIQY
TRBV5-5,TRBJ2-1,ASSSGLGGGNEQF